This TCR beta chain was sequenced in a study of OX40 agonist ivuxolimab in advanced cancers. Study context: The dose-escalation cohort was around 83% male, with a mean age of approximately 62 years, ranging about 20 to 85.

Trimming removed 9 bases from V and 1 base from J, with 19 bases in between. The germline gives CDR1 LNHDA, CDR2 SQIVND (reference sequence). The CDR3 sequence is 16 residues long. With regard to this clone: As yet, its antigen is unknown.

The table came from immunoSEQ multiplex PCR; TCRdb's copy has only in-frame clones and leaves some out. The repertoire holds about 160,000 clones, 85% to 95% seen once, with 0.31% in the top ten. Study-wide points: The study observed clonal expansion of CD4+ and CD8+ blood T cells by week 6 at 0.1 to 3.0 mg/kg. The study found that CD8+ T cells averaged more expanded clones than CD4+.

The source material was CD4+ or CD8+ T cells sorted from blood, sampled in a trial of the OX40 agonist ivuxolimab. The J gene is TRBJ1-3, the V gene TRBV19; a possible D gene is TRBD1 (5 bases). The TCR originated in an adult with an advanced solid tumor such as melanoma, head and neck, liver or kidney cancer. CDR3 sequence reads: CASRTAGRQSGNTIYF. CDR3 nucleotide sequence: TGTGCCAGCAGAACAGCAGGGAGGCAGTCTGGAAACACCATATATTTT. The full variable domain, with the rest looked up from reference TRBV19 and TRBJ1-3, is DGGITQSPKYLFRKEGQNVTLSCEQNLNHDAMYWYRQDPGQGLRLIYYSQIVNDFQKGDIAEGYSVSREKKESFPLTVTSAQKNPTAFYLCASRTAGRQSGNTIYFGEGSWLTVV.